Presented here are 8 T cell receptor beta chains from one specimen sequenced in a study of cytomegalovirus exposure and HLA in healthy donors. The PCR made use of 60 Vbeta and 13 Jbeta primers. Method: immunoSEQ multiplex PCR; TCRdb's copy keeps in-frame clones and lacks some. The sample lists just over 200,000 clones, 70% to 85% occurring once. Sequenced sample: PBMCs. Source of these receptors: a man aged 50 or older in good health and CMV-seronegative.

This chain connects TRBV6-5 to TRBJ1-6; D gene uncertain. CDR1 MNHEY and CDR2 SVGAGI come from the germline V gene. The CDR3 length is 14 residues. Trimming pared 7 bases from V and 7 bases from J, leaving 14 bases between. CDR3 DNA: TGTGCCAGCACTAAAAGAGGCCCCAATTCACCCCTCCACTTT. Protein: CASTKRGPNSPLHF.

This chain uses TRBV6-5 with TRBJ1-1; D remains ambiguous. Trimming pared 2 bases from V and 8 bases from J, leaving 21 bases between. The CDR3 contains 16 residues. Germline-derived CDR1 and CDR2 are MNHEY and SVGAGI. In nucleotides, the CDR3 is TGTGCCAGCAGTTACAGAGGTATCCCCCCACTGATCGAAGCTTTCTTT. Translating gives CASSYRGIPPLIEAFF.

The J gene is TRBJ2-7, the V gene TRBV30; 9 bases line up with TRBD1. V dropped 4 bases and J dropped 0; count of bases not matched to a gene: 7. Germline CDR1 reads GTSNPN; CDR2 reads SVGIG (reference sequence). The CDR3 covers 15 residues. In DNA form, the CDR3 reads TGTGCCTGGACGTACGGACAGGGGCTCTCCTACGAGCAGTACTTC. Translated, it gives CAWTYGQGLSYEQYF.

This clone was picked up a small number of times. CDR3 coding DNA: TGCAGCGTTGAAGATCCATTGAACACTGAAGCTTTCTTT. Translation gives CSVEDPLNTEAFF. V usage is TRBV29-1 and J usage is TRBJ1-1; D not certain. This CDR3 has 13 amino acids. V shed 0 bases and J shed 0 bases, with 5 bases lying between them. Germline CDR1 and CDR2: SQVTM and ANQGSEA.

For the CDR3, the DNA is TGTGCCAGCAGCCCACCTTCCGGGACAGGGGGTACCGGGGAGCTGTTTTTT. It encodes CASSPPSGTGGTGELFF. The chain employs TRBV28 and TRBJ2-2, with 11 bases fitting TRBD1. The CDR3 has 17 amino acids. V lost 6 bases to trimming and J lost 5 bases; unmatched junction nucleotides: 11. Germline V gene lookup returns CDR1 MDHEN and CDR2 SYDVKM.

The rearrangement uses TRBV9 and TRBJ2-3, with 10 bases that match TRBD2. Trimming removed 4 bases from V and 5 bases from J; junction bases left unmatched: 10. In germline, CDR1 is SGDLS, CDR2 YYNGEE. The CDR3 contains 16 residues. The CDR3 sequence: CASSPWGAGGQDTQYF. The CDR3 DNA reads TGTGCCAGCAGCCCCTGGGGAGCGGGAGGGCAAGATACGCAGTATTTT.

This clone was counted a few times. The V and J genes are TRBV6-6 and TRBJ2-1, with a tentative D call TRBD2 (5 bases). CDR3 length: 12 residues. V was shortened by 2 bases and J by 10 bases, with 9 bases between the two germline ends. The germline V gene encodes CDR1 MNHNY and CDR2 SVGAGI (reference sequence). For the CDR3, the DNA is TGTGCCAGCAGTTACCCCCCGGGGGAGCAGTTCTTC. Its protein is CASSYPPGEQFF.

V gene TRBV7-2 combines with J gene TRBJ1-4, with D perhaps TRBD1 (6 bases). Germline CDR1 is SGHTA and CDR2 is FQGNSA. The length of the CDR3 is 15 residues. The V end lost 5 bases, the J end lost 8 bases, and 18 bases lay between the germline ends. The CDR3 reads CASSAFGGAGEKLFF. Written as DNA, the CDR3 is TGTGCCAGCAGCGCCTTTGGGGGGGCGGGGGAAAAACTGTTTTTT.